Following are 27 T cell receptor beta chains from one sample sequenced in a study of technical replicates of blood from several donors. The method was immunoSEQ multiplex PCR; TCRdb's version includes in-frame clones alone and lacks a portion of them. The sample carries around 50,000 clones, 95% to 97% recorded once. Sequenced material: T cells isolated from PBMCs. Receptors were obtained from a human donor in good health.

The V and J genes are TRBV28 and TRBJ1-2, with D tentatively TRBD1 (6 bases). Trimming took 5 bases from V and 8 from J, leaving 12 bases between them. Germline V gene lookup returns CDR1 MDHEN and CDR2 SYDVKM. There are 12 residues in the CDR3. The CDR3 DNA sequence: TGTGCCAGCAGTATAGGGGGTGTGGGCTACACCTTC. Residues: CASSIGGVGYTF.

This clone has more than one count but fewer than ten. The rearrangement joins TRBV6-5 to TRBJ2-7; TRBD1 matches at 11 bases. This CDR3 contains 14 residues. The ends lost 2 bases at V and 3 bases at J; junction bases unmatched: 0. CDR1 and CDR2 (germline): MNHEY, SVGAGI. The CDR3 DNA is TGTGCCAGCAGTTACGGGACAGGGGGCTACGAGCAGTACTTC. It codes for CASSYGTGGYEQYF.

This chain joins TRBV19 and TRBJ2-5, with 9 positions matching TRBD1. The germline CDR1 and CDR2 sequences are LNHDA and SQIVND (reference sequence). The CDR3 extends over 14 amino acids. V dropped 7 bases and J dropped 2; count of bases not matched to a gene: 5. The CDR3 DNA reads as TGTGCCAGTAATAAGGACAGGGGACAAGAGACCCAGTACTTC. The encoded protein is CASNKDRGQETQYF.

The rearrangement joins TRBV2 to TRBJ2-2; D ambiguous. This CDR3 spans 15 amino acids. V lost 3 bases and J 2 bases, leaving 10 bases between the germline ends. Per germline, CDR1 SNHLY and CDR2 FYNNEI. CDR3 protein: CASSEFGPNTGELFF. The CDR3 nucleotides are TGTGCCAGCAGTGAGTTCGGTCCTAACACCGGGGAGCTGTTTTTT.

The gene calls are TRBV12-5 and TRBJ1-5; D may be TRBD1 (5 bases). Germline assignment: CDR1 LGHNT and CDR2 FRNRAP. The V end lost 9 bases, the J end lost 2 bases, and 11 bases lay between the germline ends. The CDR3 runs 13 residues. This CDR3 reads CASPEQGNQPQHF. For the CDR3, the DNA is TGTGCTAGCCCAGAACAGGGCAATCAGCCCCAGCATTTT.

The chain links TRBV29-1 to TRBJ2-2; D may be TRBD1 (5 bases). V was trimmed by 1 base and J by 7 bases, leaving 13 bases between them. The CDR3 runs 14 residues. Germline-derived CDR1 and CDR2 are SQVTM and ANQGSEA. The CDR3 DNA reads as TGCAGCGTTGAAGGGCCAGGGAAGGGCGGGGAGCTGTTTTTT. This translates into CSVEGPGKGGELFF.

The CDR3 sequence is CASRLTGTPSYEQYF. CDR3 DNA sequence: TGTGCCAGCAGACTAACAGGCACCCCCTCCTACGAGCAGTACTTC. V and J are TRBV7-8 and TRBJ2-7, with D perhaps TRBD1 (5 bases). V was cut by 6 bases and J by 0 bases, with 15 bases left in between. The CDR3 runs to 15 residues. The germline gives CDR1 SGHVS, CDR2 FQNEAQ.

The chain has TRBV27 and TRBJ1-1; D is undetermined. Trimming removed 8 bases at V and 2 bases at J, with 15 bases between. Germline V gives CDR1 MNHEY, CDR2 SMNVEV (reference sequence). The CDR3 runs 14 residues. CDR3 DNA sequence: TGTGCCAGCTCTCCCGCGGGTCTTAACACTGAAGCTTTCTTT. This translates into CASSPAGLNTEAFF.

This chain joins TRBV9 and TRBJ2-5, with D perhaps matching TRBD2 (5 bases). The germline V and J ends were trimmed by 6 bases and 4 bases, with 13 bases remaining between them. The CDR3 consists of 13 residues. Germline V CDR1 and CDR2: SGDLS, YYNGEE. DNA of the CDR3: TGTGCCAGCAACCCGACGGGAATAGAGACCCAGTACTTC. Amino acids: CASNPTGIETQYF.

V and J are TRBV7-3 and TRBJ2-1, with 11 positions matching TRBD2. Germline V gene data show CDR1 as SGHTA and CDR2 as FQGTGA. CDR3 length: 15 amino acids. Trimming took 1 base from V and 7 from J; bases not matched to a gene: 3. The CDR3 bases are TGTGCCAGCAGCTTAATCCCTAGCGGGAGGAATGAGCAGTTCTTC. It yields the protein CASSLIPSGRNEQFF.

J is TRBJ2-1 and V is TRBV5-8, with a possible D match to TRBD1 (6 bases). Germline-derived CDR1 and CDR2 are SGHTS and YDEGEE. The CDR3 sequence is 13 residues long. Trimming removed 0 bases from V and 8 bases from J, with 9 bases in between. The CDR3 bases are TGTGCCAGCAGCTTGGAACAGGGCGATGAGCAGTTCTTC. Its protein is CASSLEQGDEQFF.

The chain joins TRBV7-9 to TRBJ2-5; 9 bases map to TRBD2. The CDR3 runs to 15 residues. Losses at the gene ends were 5 bases for V and 2 bases for J; bases not matched to a gene: 6. Germline assignment: CDR1 SEHNR and CDR2 FQNEAQ (reference sequence). CDR3 DNA: TGTGCCAGCAGCCTGACTAGCGGATTTCAAGAGACCCAGTACTTC. Protein: CASSLTSGFQETQYF.

This chain links TRBV6-1 with TRBJ2-5; no reliable D call. V shed 0 bases and J shed 6 bases, with 8 bases lying between them. Germline-derived CDR1 and CDR2 are MNHNS and SASEGT. This CDR3 has 13 amino acids. CDR3 in amino acids: CASSEAWAQTQYF. Here the CDR3 DNA reads TGTGCCAGCAGTGAAGCCTGGGCGCAGACCCAGTACTTC.

This rearrangement joins TRBV25-1 to TRBJ1-2; D might be TRBD1 (5 bases). Germline CDR1 is MGHDK and CDR2 is SYGVNS. V dropped 7 bases and J dropped 2 bases, with 14 bases sitting between them. There are 14 residues in the CDR3. The CDR3 bases are TGTGCCAGCACCTCCGGACACTCAAACTATGGCTACACCTTC. Residues: CASTSGHSNYGYTF.

The genes are TRBV5-6 and TRBJ1-5, with D hard to call. Germline CDR1 and CDR2: SGHDT and YYEEEE. The germline V and J ends were trimmed by 1 base and 6 bases, with 5 bases remaining between them. The CDR3 is made up of 12 amino acids. CDR3: CASSLRGQPQHF. The CDR3 region has the DNA TGTGCCAGCAGCTTGCGGGGTCAGCCCCAGCATTTT.

The chain recombines TRBV28 with TRBJ2-7; TRBD1 is a possible D gene (6 bases). The length of the CDR3 is 16 residues. The germline V gene encodes CDR1 MDHEN and CDR2 SYDVKM. V lost 5 bases, J lost 0 bases, and 17 bases lay in between. The CDR3 here is CASSPPGTRISYEQYF. The DNA of the CDR3 is TGTGCCAGCAGTCCCCCCGGGACAAGGATCTCCTACGAGCAGTACTTC. Using reference TRBV28 and TRBJ2-7 for the parts outside the CDR3, the full variable domain is DVKVTQSSRYLVKRTGEKVFLECVQDMDHENMFWYRQDPGLGLRLIYFSYDVKMKEKGDIPEGYSVSREKKERFSLILESASTNQTSMYLCASSPPGTRISYEQYFGPGTRLTVT.

V gene TRBV10-3 combines with J gene TRBJ2-7, with 7 bases identical to TRBD2. The junction had 8 bases not matched to a gene; V was cut back by 7 bases and J by 5 bases. Looked up from germline, CDR1 is ENHRY and CDR2 is SYGVKD. CDR3 size: 13 residues. CDR3 nucleotides: TGTGCCATCACCGAGGGAGGGGTCCACGAGCAGTACTTC. Amino acid sequence: CAITEGGVHEQYF.

The V and J genes are TRBV11-3 and TRBJ2-2; 7 nucleotides agree with TRBD1. V was pared by 2 bases and J by 3 bases, with 12 bases of the junction left unmatched. The CDR3 totals 18 residues. The germline gives CDR1 SGHNT, CDR2 YENEEA. CDR3 in DNA: TGTGCCAGCAGCTTAAGGGGCAGGGGGAATCGCGACACCGGGGAGCTGTTTTTT. Encoded protein: CASSLRGRGNRDTGELFF.

This clone was seen just once. The J gene is TRBJ2-7, the V gene TRBV27, with D hard to call. Trimming pared 0 bases from V and 2 bases from J, leaving 8 bases between. The germline gives CDR1 MNHEY, CDR2 SMNVEV (reference sequence). CDR3 length: 14 residues. The CDR3 here is CASSLSQPPYEQYF. CDR3 bases: TGTGCCAGCAGTTTATCACAGCCTCCCTACGAGCAGTACTTC.

The V gene is TRBV5-5, the J gene TRBJ1-1, with TRBD1 matching 9 bases. The CDR3 totals 16 residues. V shed 3 bases, J shed 5 bases, and the junction held 11 bases outside the gene matches. Germline CDR1 reads SGHKS; CDR2 reads YYEKEE (reference sequence). The CDR3, as DNA: TGTGCCAGCAGCTCACGACCGGGACAGGGTTATACTGAAGCTTTCTTT. This sequence encodes CASSSRPGQGYTEAFF.

This chain connects TRBV7-3 to TRBJ2-1, with 14 bases matching TRBD2. Germline V gene data show CDR1 as SGHTA and CDR2 as FQGTGA. Trimming cost V 5 bases and J 7 bases; bases outside gene matches: 4. The CDR3 totals 15 residues. The CDR3 is CASSTGLAGVNEQFF. DNA of the CDR3: TGTGCCAGCAGCACGGGACTAGCGGGAGTTAATGAGCAGTTCTTC.

The chain couples TRBV19 to TRBJ1-2; D is ambiguous. The ends were cut back, 3 bases at V and 4 bases at J, with 6 bases in the middle. The germline V gene encodes CDR1 LNHDA and CDR2 SQIVND (reference sequence). The CDR3 spans 12 residues. The CDR3 nucleotides are TGTGCCAGTAGTATGAGCACCTATGGCTACACCTTC. Translated: CASSMSTYGYTF. Together with reference TRBV19 and TRBJ1-2, the CDR3 gives the full variable domain: DGGITQSPKYLFRKEGQNVTLSCEQNLNHDAMYWYRQDPGQGLRLIYYSQIVNDFQKGDIAEGYSVSREKKESFPLTVTSAQKNPTAFYLCASSMSTYGYTFGSGTRLTVV.

The chain combines TRBV15 with TRBJ2-7; 14 nucleotides agree with TRBD2. V lost 8 bases to trimming and J lost 2 bases; unmatched junction nucleotides: 2. The CDR3 has 14 residues. Per germline, CDR1 LNHNV and CDR2 YYDKDF (reference sequence). This CDR3 is CATGTSGSTYEQYF. For the CDR3, the DNA is TGTGCCACCGGGACTAGCGGGAGCACCTACGAGCAGTACTTC.

This clone showed up just a few times. J is TRBJ1-4 and V is TRBV19; 7 positions match TRBD1. Germline CDR1 reads LNHDA; CDR2 reads SQIVND (reference sequence). Trimming cost V 5 bases and J 8 bases; bases outside gene matches: 5. The CDR3 sequence is 13 residues long. The CDR3 DNA is TGTGCCAGTAGTCTTACCAGGGGGGAAAAACTGTTTTTT. Translation: CASSLTRGEKLFF.

The chain joins TRBV4-3 to TRBJ2-1, with D perhaps TRBD1 (6 bases). Germline V gene lookup returns CDR1 LGHNA and CDR2 YSLEER. This CDR3 comprises 16 residues. V lost 3 bases to trimming and J lost 3 bases, with 15 bases between them. CDR3 DNA sequence: TGCGCCAGCAGCCACGGAATAGGGGGTTACTACAATGAGCAGTTCTTC. It encodes CASSHGIGGYYNEQFF.

The chain joins TRBV5-4 to TRBJ1-2; no reliable D call. The CDR3 consists of 15 residues. V dropped 2 bases and J dropped 4 bases, with 15 bases sitting between them. The V gene's germline CDR1 is SGHNT and CDR2 YYREEE (reference sequence). Here the CDR3 DNA reads TGTGCCAGCAGCTTTCTTGGGGAAGGAGGCTATGGCTACACCTTC. It translates to CASSFLGEGGYGYTF.

The rearrangement links TRBV18 to TRBJ2-3; TRBD1 matches 8 bases. CDR1 KGHSH and CDR2 LQKENI come from the germline V gene. Trimming cost V 6 bases and J 4 bases; bases outside gene matches: 12. This CDR3 is built from 16 residues. CDR3 in DNA: TGTGCCAGCTCCTTCCGGACAGGGAGGTCGGCAGATACGCAGTATTTT. This encodes CASSFRTGRSADTQYF.